This T cell receptor delta chain was retrieved from a study of gamma-delta T cells after stem cell transplantation. Details on this clone: For this DNA, TCRdb reports the protein of a much larger clone, which diverges at residue 11, most likely from a read error; the protein presented here is translated directly from the DNA.

TCRdb processed the RT-PCR reads again with the CATT caller. Among 1,500 to 2,000 delta-chain clones listed, just over 5% were seen once. Germline CDR1 GEAIGNYY, CDR2 EKD. The V end was cut by 1 base, the J end by 3 bases, with 17 bases between. The CDR3 contains 16 residues. Material: gamma-delta T cells. The TCR sequence derives from a human donor. It is not recorded whose cells these are; they may come from a transplant donor. The chain joins TRDV2 to TRDJ1, with D possibly TRDD3 on 5 matching bases. CDR3: CACDTMGTRGADKLIF. The CDR3 DNA reads as TGTGCCTGTGACACAATGGGGACCAGGGGGGCCGATAAACTCATCTTT.